This paragraph reports one T cell receptor (beta chain). In the original processing: The assay estimated nucleated cells by amplifying reference gene primers. Here immunoSEQ multiplex PCR was the method, and the copy in TCRdb shows in-frame clones only, minus some. V and J calls and clone size follow that table, whereas D and trimming were derived from the DNA. Here the sample spans about 250,000 clones, 87% being singletons. The entry originates in a study of blood T cell repertoires in COVID-19. As for the study in general: COVID-19 samples, acute and convalescent, were from the United States, Italy and Spain.

The CDR3 runs 15 residues. The ends lost 5 bases at V and 5 bases at J; junction bases unmatched: 12. The germline gives CDR1 SEHNR, CDR2 FQNEAQ (reference sequence). The sequenced material came from PBMCs or T cells enriched from blood (not recorded which). V gene TRBV7-9 combines with J gene TRBJ2-7; 7 nucleotides match TRBD1. This sequence was found in a woman aged 25-40 years with acute COVID-19. In nucleotides, the CDR3 is TGTGCCAGCAGCCCCCGGGACAGCCCTTGGGACGAGCAGTACTTC. This translates into CASSPRDSPWDEQYF.